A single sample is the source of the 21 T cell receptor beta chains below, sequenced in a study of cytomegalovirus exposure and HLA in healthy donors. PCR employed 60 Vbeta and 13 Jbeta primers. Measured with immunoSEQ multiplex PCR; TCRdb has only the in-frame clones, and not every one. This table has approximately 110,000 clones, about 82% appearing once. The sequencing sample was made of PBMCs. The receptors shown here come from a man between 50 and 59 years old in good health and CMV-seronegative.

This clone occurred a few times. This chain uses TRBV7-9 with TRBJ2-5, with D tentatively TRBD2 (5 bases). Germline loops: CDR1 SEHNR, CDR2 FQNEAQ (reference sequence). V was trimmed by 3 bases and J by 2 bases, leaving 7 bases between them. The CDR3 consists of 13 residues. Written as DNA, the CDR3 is TGTGCCAGCAGCTTTCGGGGTCAAGAGACCCAGTACTTC. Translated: CASSFRGQETQYF.

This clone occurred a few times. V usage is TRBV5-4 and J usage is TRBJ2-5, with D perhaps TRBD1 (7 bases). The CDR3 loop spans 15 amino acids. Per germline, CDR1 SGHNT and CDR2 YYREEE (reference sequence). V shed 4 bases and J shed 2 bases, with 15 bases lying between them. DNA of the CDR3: TGTGCCAGCAGCCCCGGCAGGGGGGCACAAGAGACCCAGTACTTC. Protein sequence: CASSPGRGAQETQYF.

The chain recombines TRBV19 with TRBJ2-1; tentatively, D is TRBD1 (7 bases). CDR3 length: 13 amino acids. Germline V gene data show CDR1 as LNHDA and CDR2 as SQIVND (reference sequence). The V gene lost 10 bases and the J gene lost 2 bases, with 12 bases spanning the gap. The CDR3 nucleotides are TGTGCCACCCAGGGGGAGGCCTACAATGAGCAGTTCTTC. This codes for CATQGEAYNEQFF.

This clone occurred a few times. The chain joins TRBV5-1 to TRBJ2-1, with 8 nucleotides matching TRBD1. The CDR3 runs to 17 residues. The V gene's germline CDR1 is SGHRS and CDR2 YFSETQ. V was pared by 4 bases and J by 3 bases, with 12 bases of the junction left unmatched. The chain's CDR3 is CASSHGQGIDVYNEQFF. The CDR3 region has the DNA TGCGCCAGCAGCCACGGACAGGGAATAGATGTCTACAATGAGCAGTTCTTC.

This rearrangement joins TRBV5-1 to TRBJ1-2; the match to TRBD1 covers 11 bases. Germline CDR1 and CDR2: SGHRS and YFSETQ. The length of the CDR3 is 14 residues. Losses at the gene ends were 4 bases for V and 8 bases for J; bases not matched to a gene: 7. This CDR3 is CASSGGQGVEGYTF. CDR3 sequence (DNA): TGCGCCAGCAGCGGGGGACAGGGGGTAGAAGGCTACACCTTC.

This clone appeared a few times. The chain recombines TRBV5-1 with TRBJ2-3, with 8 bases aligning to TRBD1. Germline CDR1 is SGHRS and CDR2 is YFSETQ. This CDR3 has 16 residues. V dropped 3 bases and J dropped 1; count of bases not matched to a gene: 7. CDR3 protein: CASSSMTGVGTDTQYF. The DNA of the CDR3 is TGCGCCAGCAGCTCGATGACAGGGGTGGGCACAGATACGCAGTATTTT. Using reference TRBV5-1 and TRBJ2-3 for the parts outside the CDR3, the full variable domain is KAGVTQTPRYLIKTRGQQVTLSCSPISGHRSVSWYQQTPGQGLQFLFEYFSETQRNKGNFPGRFSGRQFSNSRSEMNVSTLELGDSALYLCASSSMTGVGTDTQYFGPGTRLTVL.

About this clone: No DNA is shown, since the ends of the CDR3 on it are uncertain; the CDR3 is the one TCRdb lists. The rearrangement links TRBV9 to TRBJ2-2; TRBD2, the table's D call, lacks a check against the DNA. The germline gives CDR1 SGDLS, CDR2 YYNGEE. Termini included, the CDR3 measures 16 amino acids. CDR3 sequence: CASSAEAGRRAGELFF.

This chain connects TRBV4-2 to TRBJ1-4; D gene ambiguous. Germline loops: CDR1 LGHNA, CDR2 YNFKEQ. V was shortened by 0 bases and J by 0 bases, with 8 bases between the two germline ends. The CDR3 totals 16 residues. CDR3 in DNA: TGTGCCAGCAGCCAAGATCTCGGAGCAACTAATGAAAAACTGTTTTTT. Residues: CASSQDLGATNEKLFF.

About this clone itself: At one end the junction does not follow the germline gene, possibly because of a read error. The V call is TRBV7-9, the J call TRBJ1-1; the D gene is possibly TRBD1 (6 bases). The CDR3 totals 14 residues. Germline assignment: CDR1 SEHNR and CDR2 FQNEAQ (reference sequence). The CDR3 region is CSSSLNAGDTEAFF. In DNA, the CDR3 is TGTTCCAGCAGCTTAAACGCAGGGGACACTGAAGCTTTCTTT.

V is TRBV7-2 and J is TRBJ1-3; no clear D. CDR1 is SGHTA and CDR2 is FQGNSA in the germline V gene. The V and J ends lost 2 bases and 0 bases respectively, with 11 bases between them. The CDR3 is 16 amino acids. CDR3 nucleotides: TGTGCCAGCAGCTTAATTCGCCAGTCCTCTGGAAACACCATATATTTT. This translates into CASSLIRQSSGNTIYF. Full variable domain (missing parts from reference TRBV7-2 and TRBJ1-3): GAGVSQSPSNKVTEKGKDVELRCDPISGHTALYWYRQSLGQGLEFLIYFQGNSAPDKSGLPSDRFSAERTGGSVSTLTIQRTQQEDSAVYLCASSLIRQSSGNTIYFGEGSWLTVV.

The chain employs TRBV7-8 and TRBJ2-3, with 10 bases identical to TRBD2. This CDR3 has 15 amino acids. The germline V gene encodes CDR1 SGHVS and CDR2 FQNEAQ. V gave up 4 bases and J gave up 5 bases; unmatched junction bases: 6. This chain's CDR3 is CASSSQRGGRDTQYF. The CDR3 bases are TGTGCCAGCAGCTCGCAGCGGGGGGGCCGAGATACGCAGTATTTT.

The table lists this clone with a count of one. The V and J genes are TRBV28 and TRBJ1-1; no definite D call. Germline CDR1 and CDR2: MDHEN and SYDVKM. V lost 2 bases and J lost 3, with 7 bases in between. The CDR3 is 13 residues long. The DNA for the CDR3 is TGTGCCAGCAGTTTAATATTTCACACTGAAGCTTTCTTT. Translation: CASSLIFHTEAFF. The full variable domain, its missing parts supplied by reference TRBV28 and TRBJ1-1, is DVKVTQSSRYLVKRTGEKVFLECVQDMDHENMFWYRQDPGLGLRLIYFSYDVKMKEKGDIPEGYSVSREKKERFSLILESASTNQTSMYLCASSLIFHTEAFFGQGTRLTVV.

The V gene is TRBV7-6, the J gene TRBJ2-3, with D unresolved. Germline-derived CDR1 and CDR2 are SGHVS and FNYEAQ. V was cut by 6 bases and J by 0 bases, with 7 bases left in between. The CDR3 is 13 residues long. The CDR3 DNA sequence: TGTGCCAGCAGTTCAACTAGCACAGATACGCAGTATTTT. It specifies CASSSTSTDTQYF.

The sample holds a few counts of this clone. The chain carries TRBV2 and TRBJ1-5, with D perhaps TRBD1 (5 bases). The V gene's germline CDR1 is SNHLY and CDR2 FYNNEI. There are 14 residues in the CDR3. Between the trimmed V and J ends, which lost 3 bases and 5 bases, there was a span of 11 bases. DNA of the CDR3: TGTGCCAGCAGTGATGGGGGGTACGATCAGCCCCAGCATTTT. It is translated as CASSDGGYDQPQHF.

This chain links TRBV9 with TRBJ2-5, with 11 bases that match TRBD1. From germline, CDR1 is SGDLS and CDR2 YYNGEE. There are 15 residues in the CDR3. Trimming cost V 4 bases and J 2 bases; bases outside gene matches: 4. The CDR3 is CASSRDRGIQETQYF. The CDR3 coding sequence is TGTGCCAGCAGCCGGGACAGGGGGATTCAAGAGACCCAGTACTTC.

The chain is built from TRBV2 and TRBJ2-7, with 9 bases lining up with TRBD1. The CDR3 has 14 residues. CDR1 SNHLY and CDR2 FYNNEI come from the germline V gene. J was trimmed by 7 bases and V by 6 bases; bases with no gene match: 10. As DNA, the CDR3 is TGTGCCAGCAGGGACCGGGACAGGGTGCGGGAGCAGTACGTC. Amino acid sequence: CASRDRDRVREQYV.

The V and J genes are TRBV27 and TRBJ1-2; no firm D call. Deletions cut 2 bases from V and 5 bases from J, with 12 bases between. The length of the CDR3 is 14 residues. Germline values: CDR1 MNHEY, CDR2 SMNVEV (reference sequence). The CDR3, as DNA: TGTGCCAGCAGTTTACTCAGAAATCCATATGGCTACACCTTC. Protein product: CASSLLRNPYGYTF.

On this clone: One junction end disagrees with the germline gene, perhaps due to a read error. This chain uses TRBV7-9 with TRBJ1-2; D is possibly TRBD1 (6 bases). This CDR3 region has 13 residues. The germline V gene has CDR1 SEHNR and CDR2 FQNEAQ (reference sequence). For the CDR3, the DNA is TGTTCCAGCAGCCCGAGGGGGGGACATGGCTACACCTTC. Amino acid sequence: CSSSPRGGHGYTF.

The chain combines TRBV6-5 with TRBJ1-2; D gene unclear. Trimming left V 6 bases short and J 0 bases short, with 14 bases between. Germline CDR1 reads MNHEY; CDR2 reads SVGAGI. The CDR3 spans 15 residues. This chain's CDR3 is CASSRAGSTNYGYTF. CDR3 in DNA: TGTGCCAGCAGCCGAGCAGGAAGCACTAACTATGGCTACACCTTC.

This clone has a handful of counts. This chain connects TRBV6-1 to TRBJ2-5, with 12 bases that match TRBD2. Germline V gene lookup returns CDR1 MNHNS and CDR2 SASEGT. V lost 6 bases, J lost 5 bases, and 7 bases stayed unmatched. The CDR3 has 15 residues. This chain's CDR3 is CASRGLAGRGETQYF. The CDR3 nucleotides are TGTGCCAGCAGAGGACTAGCGGGGCGAGGGGAGACCCAGTACTTC.

CDR3 region: CASSRTTGGSSGNTIYF. The CDR3 bases are TGCGCCAGCAGCCGAACGACAGGGGGAAGCTCTGGAAACACCATATATTTT. This sequence joins TRBV4-1 and TRBJ1-3, with 9 nucleotides matching TRBD1. There are 17 residues in the CDR3. CDR1 and CDR2 from the germline V gene are MGHRA and YSYEKL. V lost 4 bases, J lost 0 bases, and 7 bases stayed unmatched.